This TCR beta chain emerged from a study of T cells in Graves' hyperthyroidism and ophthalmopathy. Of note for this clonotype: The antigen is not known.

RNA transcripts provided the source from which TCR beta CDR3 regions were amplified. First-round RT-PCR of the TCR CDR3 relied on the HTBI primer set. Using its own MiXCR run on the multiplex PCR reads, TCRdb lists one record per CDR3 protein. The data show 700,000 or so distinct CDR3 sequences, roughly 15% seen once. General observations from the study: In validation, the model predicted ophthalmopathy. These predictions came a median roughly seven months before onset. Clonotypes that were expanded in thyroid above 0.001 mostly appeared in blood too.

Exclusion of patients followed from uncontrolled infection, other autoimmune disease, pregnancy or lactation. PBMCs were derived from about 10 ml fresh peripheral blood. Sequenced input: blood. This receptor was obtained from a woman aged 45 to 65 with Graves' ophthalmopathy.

The DNA of the CDR3 is TGTGCCAGCAGGGCAGGTGTGTACGAGCAGTACTTC. Its protein product is CASRAGVYEQYF. The V call is TRBV25-1, the J call TRBJ2-7; D is ambiguous. V was trimmed by 6 bases and J by 4 bases, leaving 10 bases between them. CDR1 and CDR2 (germline): MGHDK, SYGVNS. CDR3 size: 12 residues.